The rows below give T cell receptor beta chains drawn from one sample of a study of beta chain features in type 1 diabetes. Only in-frame clones appear in the TCRdb table, and some are missing; sequencing was by immunoSEQ multiplex PCR. The table records about 930,000 clones, roughly 16% of them present only once. Sequenced material: naive CD4+ T cells from blood. These receptors came from a woman aged 18-30 years in good health. Each CDR3 is given with its conserved first and last residue. The D gene is left open where the match is weak. Size values are once, few and many counts, or a class for expanded clones, and some rows have none.

d_call,cdr3_length,v_call,clone_size,j_call,cdr3_nt,cdr3_aa
-,13,TRBV7-3,-,TRBJ2-7,TGTGCCAGCAGCCTCCATACAGGCTACGAGCAGTACTTC,CASSLHTGYEQYF
-,12,TRBV11-3,few,TRBJ2-1,TGTGCCAGCAGCTTGTATGGTGATGAGCAGTTCTTC,CASSLYGDEQFF
TRBD1,15,TRBV28,-,TRBJ2-1,TGTGCCAGCAGACGAGGACAGGGGGGCTACAATGAGCAGTTCTTC,CASRRGQGGYNEQFF
-,10,TRBV19,few,TRBJ2-5,TGTGCCAGTACTCGGGAGACCCAGTACTTC,CASTRETQYF
-,12,TRBV5-6,-,TRBJ1-2,TGTGCCAGCAGCTTGGAGGTCTATGGCTACACCTTC,CASSLEVYGYTF
-,16,TRBV4-2,-,TRBJ2-1,TGTGCCAGCAGCTACCGCGAGCGGGCTTACGACAATGAGCAGTTCTTC,CASSYRERAYDNEQFF
-,15,TRBV7-8,-,TRBJ1-1,TGTGCCAGCAGCTTAGTGGAGGCCAGTTACACTGAAGCTTTCTTT,CASSLVEASYTEAFF
-,17,TRBV7-2,few,TRBJ1-4,TGTGCCAGCAGCCGCGGGGCCCCCCTCGTAGCTAATGAAAAACTGTTTTTT,CASSRGAPLVANEKLFF
TRBD2,13,TRBV7-3,-,TRBJ2-2,TGTGCCAGTTCATCCGGGAGGGGCGGGGAGCTGTTTTTT,CASSSGRGGELFF
-,15,TRBV19,-,TRBJ1-5,TGTGCCAGTAGGGGCGCAGCCGGAGGGTATCAGCCCCAGCATTTT,CASRGAAGGYQPQHF
TRBD2,14,TRBV5-4,few,TRBJ2-7,TGTGCCAGCAGTTCTACTAGCGGAGCCTACGAGCAGTACTTC,CASSSTSGAYEQYF
-,15,TRBV6-5,-,TRBJ2-7,TGTGCCAGCAGTTACTCCTACAGGGACTCCTACGAGCAGTACTTC,CASSYSYRDSYEQYF
-,13,TRBV18,-,TRBJ2-1,TGTGCCAGCTCAGTTCCCTCCTACAATGAGCAGTTCTTC,CASSVPSYNEQFF
TRBD2,13,TRBV15,-,TRBJ2-1,TGTGCCGTTAGCGGGAGGGTTCGTAGTGAGCAGTTCTTC,CAVSGRVRSEQFF
TRBD1,19,TRBV4-3,-,TRBJ2-1,TGCGCCAGCAGCCAAGGGACAGGGGGGAGCCTGAGGGTCTACAATGAGCAGTTCTTC,CASSQGTGGSLRVYNEQFF
TRBD1,14,TRBV2,-,TRBJ1-1,TGTGCCAGCACCGAGACAGGGAAAAACACTGAAGCTTTCTTT,CASTETGKNTEAFF
-,14,TRBV27,-,TRBJ2-7,TGTGCCAGCATCCCGGCAGGCCACCCCTACGAGCAGTACTTC,CASIPAGHPYEQYF
-,17,TRBV18,-,TRBJ1-3,TGTGCCAGCTCGACCACAGGGACGAGCTCTGCTGGAAACACCATATATTTT,CASSTTGTSSAGNTIYF
-,17,TRBV5-4,few,TRBJ2-2,TGTGCCAGCAGTTCAAAAGTGGGGGGTTCGAACACCGGGGAGCTGTTTTTT,CASSSKVGGSNTGELFF
-,15,TRBV7-2,-,TRBJ2-2,TGTGCCAGCAGCTTAGAACGTGTTAACACCGGGGAGCTGTTTTTT,CASSLERVNTGELFF
-,12,TRBV28,few,TRBJ2-3,TGTGCCACAGCATCGCAAGCAGATACGCAGTATTTT,CATASQADTQYF
-,14,TRBV7-2,few,TRBJ1-5,TGTGCCAGCAGCGGCTACAGGGTCGATCAGCCCCAGCATTTT,CASSGYRVDQPQHF
TRBD1,15,TRBV6-5,-,TRBJ2-7,TGTGCCAGCAGTAAGGGGGCTGCGAGCTCCTACGAGCAGTACTTC,CASSKGAASSYEQYF
-,16,TRBV18,-,TRBJ2-1,TGTGCCAGCTCACCGATTGGGCGGCTGAGTTACAATGAGCAGTTCTTC,CASSPIGRLSYNEQFF
-,12,TRBV2,-,TRBJ2-7,TGTGCCAGCAAGGGCTCGGGCTACGAGCAGTACTTC,CASKGSGYEQYF
TRBD1,15,TRBV7-9,-,TRBJ1-4,TGTGCCAGCAGCTCAGGACAGGCCGTTCGGGAAAAACTGTTTTTT,CASSSGQAVREKLFF
-,13,TRBV5-4,few,TRBJ2-3,TGTGCCAGCAGCTTTCCCCCCTCAGATACGCAGTATTTT,CASSFPPSDTQYF
-,14,TRBV6-5,few,TRBJ1-2,TGTGCCAGCAGGCATACAGGGAACCCCTATGGCTACACCTTC,CASRHTGNPYGYTF
TRBD1,16,TRBV2,many,TRBJ2-6,TGTGCCAGCAGGCCCAGGACAGGGGTTGGGGCCAACGTCCTGACTTTC,CASRPRTGVGANVLTF
TRBD2,15,TRBV5-1,-,TRBJ2-2,TGCGCCAGCAGCTGGAGCGGGACTGACACCGGGGAGCTGTTTTTT,CASSWSGTDTGELFF
-,15,TRBV6-6,-,TRBJ2-3,TGTGCCAGCAGTTACGTTGGTCGGAGCACAGATACGCAGTATTTT,CASSYVGRSTDTQYF
TRBD2,16,TRBV5-1,few,TRBJ2-3,TGCGCCAGCAGCTGGAGCCTAGCGGGAGGTACAGATACGCAGTATTTT,CASSWSLAGGTDTQYF
-,15,TRBV7-9,-,TRBJ2-2,TGTGCCAGCAGCTTATGGGGCTGGAACACCGGGGAGCTGTTTTTT,CASSLWGWNTGELFF
-,11,TRBV20-1,-,TRBJ2-5,TGCAGTGTAGTTTACCAAGAGACCCAGTACTTC,CSVVYQETQYF
-,11,TRBV10-3,few,TRBJ2-7,TGTGCCAGCAGCCCAAACTACGAGCAGTACTTC,CASSPNYEQYF
-,17,TRBV2,few,TRBJ1-2,TGTGCCAGCAGTGAGTACGGCAGCCTGAAAGCTAACTATGGCTACACCTTC,CASSEYGSLKANYGYTF
-,11,TRBV6-6,-,TRBJ2-5,TGTGCCATGGGCAGGGACGAGACCCAGTACTTC,CAMGRDETQYF
-,13,TRBV10-3,many,TRBJ1-5,TGTGCCATCAGTGAGTCTCGCAATCAGCCCCAGCATTTT,CAISESRNQPQHF
-,13,TRBV7-2,few,TRBJ2-3,TGTGCCAGCAGCTTACGCTGGGCAGATACGCAGTATTTT,CASSLRWADTQYF
-,16,TRBV15,-,TRBJ1-5,TGTGCCACCAGCAGAGCAGGGCTAGGGGGCAATCAGCCCCAGCATTTT,CATSRAGLGGNQPQHF
-,11,TRBV20-1,few,TRBJ2-1,TGCAGCGTCACAGGATACAATGAGCAGTTCTTC,CSVTGYNEQFF
TRBD2,16,TRBV11-1,-,TRBJ2-1,TGTGCCAGCAGCCGAAGACTAGCGGGTATGATCTATGAGCAGTTCTTC,CASSRRLAGMIYEQFF